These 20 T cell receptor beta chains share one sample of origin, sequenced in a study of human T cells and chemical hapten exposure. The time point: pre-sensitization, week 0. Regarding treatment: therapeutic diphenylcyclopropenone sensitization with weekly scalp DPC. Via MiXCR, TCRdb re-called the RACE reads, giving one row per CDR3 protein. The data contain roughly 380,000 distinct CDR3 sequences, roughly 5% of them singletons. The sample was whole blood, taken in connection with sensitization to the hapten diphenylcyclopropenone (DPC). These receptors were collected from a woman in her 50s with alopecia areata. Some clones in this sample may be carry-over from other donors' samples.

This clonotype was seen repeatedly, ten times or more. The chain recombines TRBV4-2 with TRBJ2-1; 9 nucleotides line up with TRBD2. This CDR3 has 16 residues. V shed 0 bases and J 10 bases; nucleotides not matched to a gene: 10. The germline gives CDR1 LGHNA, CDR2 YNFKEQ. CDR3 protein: CASSQERGQRGEEQFF. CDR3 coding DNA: TGTGCCAGCAGCCAAGAGAGGGGCCAGCGGGGGGAGGAGCAGTTCTTC.

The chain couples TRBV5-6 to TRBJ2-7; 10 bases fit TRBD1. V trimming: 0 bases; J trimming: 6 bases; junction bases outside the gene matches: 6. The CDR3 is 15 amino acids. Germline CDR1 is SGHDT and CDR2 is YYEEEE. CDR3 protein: CASSLVGTGDSEQYF. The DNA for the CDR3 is TGTGCCAGCAGCTTGGTCGGGACAGGGGATTCCGAGCAGTACTTC.

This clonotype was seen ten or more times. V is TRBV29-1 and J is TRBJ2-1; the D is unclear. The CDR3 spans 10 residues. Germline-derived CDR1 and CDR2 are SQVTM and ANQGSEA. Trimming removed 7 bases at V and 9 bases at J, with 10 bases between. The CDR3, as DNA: TGCAGCGCCGAGATCGGTGAGCAGTTCTTC. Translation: CSAEIGEQFF.

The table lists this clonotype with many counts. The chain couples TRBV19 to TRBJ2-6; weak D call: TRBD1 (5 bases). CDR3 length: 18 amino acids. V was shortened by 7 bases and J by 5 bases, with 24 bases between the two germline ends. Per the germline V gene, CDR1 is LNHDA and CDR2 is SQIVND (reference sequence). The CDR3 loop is CASNPTGFGLGRANVLTF. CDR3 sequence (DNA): TGTGCCAGTAACCCTACAGGATTCGGTCTGGGGAGGGCCAACGTCCTGACTTTC.

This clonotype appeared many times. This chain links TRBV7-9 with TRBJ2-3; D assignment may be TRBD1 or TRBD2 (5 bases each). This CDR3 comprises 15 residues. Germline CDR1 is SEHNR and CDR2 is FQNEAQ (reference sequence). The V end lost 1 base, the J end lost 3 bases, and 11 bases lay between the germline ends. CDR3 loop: CASSLDRDRTDTQYF. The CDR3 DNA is TGTGCCAGCAGCTTAGATAGGGACCGAACAGATACGCAGTATTTT.

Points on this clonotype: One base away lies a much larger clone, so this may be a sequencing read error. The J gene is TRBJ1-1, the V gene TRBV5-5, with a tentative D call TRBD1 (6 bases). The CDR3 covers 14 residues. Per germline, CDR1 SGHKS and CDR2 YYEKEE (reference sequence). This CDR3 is CVSSFTGRWAEAFF. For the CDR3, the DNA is TGTGTCAGCAGCTTTACAGGGAGGTGGGCTGAAGCTTTCTTT.

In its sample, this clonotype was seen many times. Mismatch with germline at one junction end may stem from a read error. The CDR3 nucleotides read TGCGCCAGCAGCTTGGTTCAGATGAACACTGAAGCTTTCTTT. Its translation is CASSLVQMNTEAFF. The J gene is TRBJ1-1, the V gene TRBV5-6; no clear D. From germline, CDR1 is SGHDT and CDR2 YYEEEE. This CDR3 has 14 residues. Variable domain in full (rest from reference TRBV5-6 and TRBJ1-1): DAGVTQSPTHLIKTRGQQVTLRCSPKSGHDTVSWYQQALGQGPQFIFQYYEEEERQRGNFPDRFSGHQFPNYSSELNVNALLLGDSALYLCASSLVQMNTEAFFGQGTRLTVV.

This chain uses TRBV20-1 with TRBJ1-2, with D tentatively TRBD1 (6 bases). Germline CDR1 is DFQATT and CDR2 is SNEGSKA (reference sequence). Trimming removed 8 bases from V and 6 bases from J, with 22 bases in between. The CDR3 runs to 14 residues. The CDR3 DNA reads TGCAGTCCAGATGGGGGGGCAGAGGTTGATGGCTACACCTTC. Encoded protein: CSPDGGAEVDGYTF.

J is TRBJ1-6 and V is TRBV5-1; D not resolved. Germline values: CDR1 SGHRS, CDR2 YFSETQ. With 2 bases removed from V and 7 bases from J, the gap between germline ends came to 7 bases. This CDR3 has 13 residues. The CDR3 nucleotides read TGCGCCAGCAGCTTAGACCTCAATTCACCCCTCCACTTT. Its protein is CASSLDLNSPLHF.

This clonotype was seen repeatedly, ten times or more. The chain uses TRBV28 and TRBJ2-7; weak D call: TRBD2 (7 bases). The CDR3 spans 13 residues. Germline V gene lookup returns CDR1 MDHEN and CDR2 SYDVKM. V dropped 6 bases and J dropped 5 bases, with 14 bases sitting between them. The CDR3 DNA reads TGTGCCAGCAGCCGTCGGGGGGCTAACGAGCAGTACTTC. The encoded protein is CASSRRGANEQYF.

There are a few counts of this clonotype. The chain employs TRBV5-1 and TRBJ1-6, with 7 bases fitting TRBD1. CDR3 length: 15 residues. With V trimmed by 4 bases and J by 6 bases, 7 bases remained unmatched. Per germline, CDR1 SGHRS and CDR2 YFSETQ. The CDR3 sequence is CASSSNRDSNSPLHF. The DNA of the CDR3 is TGCGCCAGCAGCAGTAACCGGGACAGTAATTCACCCCTCCACTTT.

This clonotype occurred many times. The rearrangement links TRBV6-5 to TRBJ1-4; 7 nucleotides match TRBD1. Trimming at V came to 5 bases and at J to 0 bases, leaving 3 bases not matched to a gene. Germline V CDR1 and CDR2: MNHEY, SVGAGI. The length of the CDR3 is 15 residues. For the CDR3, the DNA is TGTGCCAGCAGTCGCGGGACAGCAACTAATGAAAAACTGTTTTTT. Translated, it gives CASSRGTATNEKLFF.

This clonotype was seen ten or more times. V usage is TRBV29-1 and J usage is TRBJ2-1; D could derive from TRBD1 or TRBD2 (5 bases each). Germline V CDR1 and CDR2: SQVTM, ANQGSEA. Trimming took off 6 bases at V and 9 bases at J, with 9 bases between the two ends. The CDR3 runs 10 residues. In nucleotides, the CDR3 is TGCAGCGTGATAGGGACTGAGCAGTTCTTC. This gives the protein CSVIGTEQFF.

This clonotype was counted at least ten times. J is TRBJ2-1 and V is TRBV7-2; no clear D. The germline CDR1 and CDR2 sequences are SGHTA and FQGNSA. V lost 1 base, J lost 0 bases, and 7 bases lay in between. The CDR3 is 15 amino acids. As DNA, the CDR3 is TGTGCCAGCAGCTTAGTTAAAGTCTCCTACAATGAGCAGTTCTTC. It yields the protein CASSLVKVSYNEQFF.

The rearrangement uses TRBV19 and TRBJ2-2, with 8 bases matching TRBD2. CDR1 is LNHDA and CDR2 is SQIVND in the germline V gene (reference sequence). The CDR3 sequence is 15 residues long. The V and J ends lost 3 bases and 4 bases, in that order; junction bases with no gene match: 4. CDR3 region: CASSIGGASTGELFF. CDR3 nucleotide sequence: TGTGCCAGTAGTATCGGGGGGGCATCCACCGGGGAGCTGTTTTTT.

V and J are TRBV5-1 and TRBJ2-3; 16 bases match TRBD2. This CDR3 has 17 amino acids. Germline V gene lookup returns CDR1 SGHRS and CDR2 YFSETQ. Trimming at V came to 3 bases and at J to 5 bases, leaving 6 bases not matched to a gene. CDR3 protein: CASSSGLAGGPGDTQYF. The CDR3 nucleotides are TGCGCCAGCAGCTCGGGACTAGCGGGAGGGCCCGGAGATACGCAGTATTTT.

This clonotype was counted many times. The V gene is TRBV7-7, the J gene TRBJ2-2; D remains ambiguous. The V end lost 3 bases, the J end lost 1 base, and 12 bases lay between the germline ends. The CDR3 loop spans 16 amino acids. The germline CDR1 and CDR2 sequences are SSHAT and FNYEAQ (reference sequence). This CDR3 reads CASSFGPGLNTGELFF. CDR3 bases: TGTGCCAGCAGCTTCGGCCCCGGGTTGAACACCGGGGAGCTGTTTTTT.

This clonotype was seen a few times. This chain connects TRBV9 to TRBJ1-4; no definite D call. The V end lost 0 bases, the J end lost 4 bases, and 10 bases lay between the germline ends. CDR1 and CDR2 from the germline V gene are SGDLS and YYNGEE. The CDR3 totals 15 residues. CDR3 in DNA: TGTGCCAGCAGCGTAGGGCAGGCCCTTAATGAAAAACTGTTTTTT. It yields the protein CASSVGQALNEKLFF.

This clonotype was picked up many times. The CDR3 nucleotides read TGTGCCAGCAGTAAGGACAGGGGAGGGGAGCTGTTTTTT. Residues: CASSKDRGGELFF. The chain recombines TRBV6-6 with TRBJ2-2; 9 nucleotides match TRBD1. The CDR3 length is 13 residues. Trimming took 5 bases from V and 8 from J; bases not matched to a gene: 3. Looked up from germline, CDR1 is MNHNY and CDR2 is SVGAGI (reference sequence).

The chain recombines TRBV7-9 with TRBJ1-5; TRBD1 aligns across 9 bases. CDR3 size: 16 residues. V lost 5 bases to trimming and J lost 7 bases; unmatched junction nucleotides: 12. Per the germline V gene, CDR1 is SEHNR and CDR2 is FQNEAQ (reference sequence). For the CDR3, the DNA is TGTGCCAGCAGCGGGGGGACAGGGAATTTTGGGCAGCCCCAGCATTTT. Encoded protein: CASSGGTGNFGQPQHF.